This TCR beta chain was sequenced for a study of blood T cell repertoires in COVID-19. Study summary: There were acute and convalescent COVID-19 samples, and they came from the United States, Italy and Spain.

With 7 bases clipped from V and 3 bases from J, the junction kept 9 bases outside the gene matches. The CDR3 contains 13 residues. Germline loops: CDR1 GTSNPN, CDR2 SVGIG (reference sequence). The authors' processing: For nucleated cells, counts were estimated from reference gene primer amplification. Produced via immunoSEQ multiplex PCR; TCRdb's table is partial and in-frame only. The V and J calls and clone size come from that table; D and trimming were worked out from the DNA. The sample lists roughly 140,000 clones; approximately 86% were seen once. The rearrangement links TRBV30 to TRBJ2-7; 7 bases fit TRBD1. The sequencing sample was made of peripheral blood. This clonotype originated in a woman in her thirties or forties with active or convalescent COVID-19. The CDR3 coding sequence is TGTGCCTCATCTCCGGGACAGAGCTACGAGCAGTACTTC. Translating gives CASSPGQSYEQYF.